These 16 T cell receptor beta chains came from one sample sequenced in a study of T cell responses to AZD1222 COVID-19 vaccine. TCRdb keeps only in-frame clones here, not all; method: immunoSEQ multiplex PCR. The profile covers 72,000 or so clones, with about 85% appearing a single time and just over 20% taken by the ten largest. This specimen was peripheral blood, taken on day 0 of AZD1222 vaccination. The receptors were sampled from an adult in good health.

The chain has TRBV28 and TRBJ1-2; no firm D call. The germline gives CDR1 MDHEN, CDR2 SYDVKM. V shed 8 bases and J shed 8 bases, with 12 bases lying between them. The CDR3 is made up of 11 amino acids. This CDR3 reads CASGPSWGYTF. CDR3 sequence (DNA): TGTGCCAGCGGCCCTAGCTGGGGCTACACCTTC.

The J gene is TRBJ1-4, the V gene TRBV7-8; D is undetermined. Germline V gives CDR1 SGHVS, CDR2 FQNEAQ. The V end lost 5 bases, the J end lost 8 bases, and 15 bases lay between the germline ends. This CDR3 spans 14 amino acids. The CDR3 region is CASSLPDGVEKLFF. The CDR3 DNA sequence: TGTGCCAGCAGCCTACCGGACGGCGTAGAAAAACTGTTTTTT.

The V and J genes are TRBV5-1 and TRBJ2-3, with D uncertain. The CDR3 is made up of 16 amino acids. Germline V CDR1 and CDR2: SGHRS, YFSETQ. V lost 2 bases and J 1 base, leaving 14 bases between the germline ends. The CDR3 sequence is CASSFTDPYRTDTQYF. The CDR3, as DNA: TGCGCCAGCAGCTTTACGGATCCATATCGCACAGATACGCAGTATTTT.

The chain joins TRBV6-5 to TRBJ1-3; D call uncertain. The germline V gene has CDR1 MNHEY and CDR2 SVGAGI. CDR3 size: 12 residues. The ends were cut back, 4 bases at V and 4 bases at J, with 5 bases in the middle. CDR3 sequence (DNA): TGTGCCAGCAGTTCGGACGGAAACACCATATATTTT. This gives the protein CASSSDGNTIYF.

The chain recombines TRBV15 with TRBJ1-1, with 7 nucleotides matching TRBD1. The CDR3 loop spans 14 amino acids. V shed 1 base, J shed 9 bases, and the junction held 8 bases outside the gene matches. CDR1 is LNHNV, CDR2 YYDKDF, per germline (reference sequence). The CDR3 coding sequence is TGTGCCACCAGCAGAGCAGGGGGAACACTGAAAGCTTTCTTT. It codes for CATSRAGGTLKAFF.

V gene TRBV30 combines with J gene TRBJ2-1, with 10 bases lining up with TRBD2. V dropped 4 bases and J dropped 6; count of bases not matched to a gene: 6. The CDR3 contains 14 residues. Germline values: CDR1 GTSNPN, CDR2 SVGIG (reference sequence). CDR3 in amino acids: CAWTPGLAFNEQFF. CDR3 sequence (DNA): TGTGCCTGGACCCCGGGACTAGCGTTCAATGAGCAGTTCTTC.

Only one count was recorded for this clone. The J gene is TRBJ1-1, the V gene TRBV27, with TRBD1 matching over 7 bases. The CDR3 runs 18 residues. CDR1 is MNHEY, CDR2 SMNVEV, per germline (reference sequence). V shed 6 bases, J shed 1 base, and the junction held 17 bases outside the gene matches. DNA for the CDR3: TGTGCCAGCAGCCTTATGCGAGGGGACAGCTTGCAGAACACTGAAGCTTTCTTT. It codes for CASSLMRGDSLQNTEAFF.

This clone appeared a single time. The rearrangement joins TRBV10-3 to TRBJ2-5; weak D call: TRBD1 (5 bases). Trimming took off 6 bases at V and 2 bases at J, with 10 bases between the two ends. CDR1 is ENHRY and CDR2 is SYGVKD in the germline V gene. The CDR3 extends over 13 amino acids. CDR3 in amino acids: CAIRTGTQETQYF. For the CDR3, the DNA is TGTGCCATCAGAACAGGAACTCAAGAGACCCAGTACTTC.

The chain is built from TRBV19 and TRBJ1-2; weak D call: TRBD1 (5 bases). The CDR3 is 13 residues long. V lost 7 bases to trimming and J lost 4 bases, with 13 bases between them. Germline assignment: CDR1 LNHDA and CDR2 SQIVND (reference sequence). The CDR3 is CASNPAGTYGYTF. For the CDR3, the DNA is TGTGCCAGTAATCCGGCAGGGACCTATGGCTACACCTTC.

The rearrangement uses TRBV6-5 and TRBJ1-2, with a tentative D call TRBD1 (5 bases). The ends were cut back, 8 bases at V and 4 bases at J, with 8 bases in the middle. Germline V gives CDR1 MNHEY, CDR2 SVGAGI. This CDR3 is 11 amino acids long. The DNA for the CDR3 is TGTGCCAGCTGGGACGGCTATGGCTACACCTTC. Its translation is CASWDGYGYTF.

In DNA, the CDR3 is TGTGCCAGCGGACCTCCCCGGGGAGAAGCTTTCTTT. Translating it yields CASGPPRGEAFF. J is TRBJ1-1 and V is TRBV9; no clear D. In germline, CDR1 is SGDLS, CDR2 YYNGEE. V was trimmed by 7 bases and J by 8 bases, leaving 15 bases between them. The CDR3 has 12 residues.

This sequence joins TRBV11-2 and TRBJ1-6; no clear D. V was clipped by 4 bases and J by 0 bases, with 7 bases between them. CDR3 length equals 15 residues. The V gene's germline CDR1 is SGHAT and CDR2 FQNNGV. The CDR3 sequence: CASSSGVSYNSPLHF. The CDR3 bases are TGTGCCAGCAGCTCTGGAGTCTCCTATAATTCACCCCTCCACTTT.

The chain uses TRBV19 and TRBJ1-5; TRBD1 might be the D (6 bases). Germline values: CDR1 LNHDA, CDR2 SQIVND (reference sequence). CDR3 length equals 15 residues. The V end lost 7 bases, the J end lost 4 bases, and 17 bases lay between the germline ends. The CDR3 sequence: CASNSYRDKNQPQHF. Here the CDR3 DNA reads TGTGCCAGTAACTCGTACCGGGACAAGAATCAGCCCCAGCATTTT.

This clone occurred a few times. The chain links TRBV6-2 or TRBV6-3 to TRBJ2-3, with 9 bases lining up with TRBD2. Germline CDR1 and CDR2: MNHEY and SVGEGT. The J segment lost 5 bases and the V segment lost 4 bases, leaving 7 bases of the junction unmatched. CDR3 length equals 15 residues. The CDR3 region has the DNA TGTGCCAGCAGTTCAACGGGACTAGCATTAGATACGCAGTATTTT. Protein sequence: CASSSTGLALDTQYF.

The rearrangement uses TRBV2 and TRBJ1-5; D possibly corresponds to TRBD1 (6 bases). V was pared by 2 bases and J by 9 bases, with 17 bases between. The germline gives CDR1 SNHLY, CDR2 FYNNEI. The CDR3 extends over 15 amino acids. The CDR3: CASSEPGEFSWPQHF. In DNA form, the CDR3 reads TGTGCCAGCAGTGAACCAGGGGAATTTAGCTGGCCCCAGCATTTT.

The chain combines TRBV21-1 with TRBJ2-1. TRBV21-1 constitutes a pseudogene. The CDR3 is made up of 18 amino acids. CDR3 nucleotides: TGTGCCAGCGAGCATTGGGGGTGGACACGGAGCTCCTACAATGAGCAGTTCTTC. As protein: CASEHWGWTRSSYNEQFF.